These T cell receptor beta chains were read from a single sample in a study of cytomegalovirus exposure and HLA in healthy donors. The repertoire was sequenced with immunoSEQ multiplex PCR; TCRdb's copy has only in-frame clones and lacks some. Counted here are 120,000 to 150,000 clones, 70% to 90% occurring once; the ten biggest clones make up approximately 8.5%. Sequencing was done on a sample of PBMCs. The receptors come from a woman under 30 in good health and CMV-seropositive. The CDR3 runs from the conserved cysteine through the conserved F or W. Fields, in order: V gene, J gene, CDR3 protein.

>TRBV10-2|TRBJ2-7
CASSGAYEQYF
>TRBV7-3|TRBJ1-2
CASSPGAGRLYGYTF
>TRBV6-5|TRBJ2-7
CASSPSGSYEQYF
>TRBV6-1|TRBJ1-2
CASREQGGDGYTF
>TRBV5-3|TRBJ2-3
CARSFWRGQDTQYF
>TRBV19|TRBJ1-6
CASSIGQGVNSPLHF
>TRBV6-5|TRBJ2-5
CASSYGGVGETQYF
>TRBV9|TRBJ1-4
CASSLYPGEKLFF
>TRBV5-6|TRBJ1-3
CASSTLGDTLFGTGNTIYF
>TRBV27|TRBJ2-3
CASSSINSGFYRDTQYF
>TRBV29-1|TRBJ1-1
CSVGLTVNTEAFF
>TRBV7-9|TRBJ1-1
CASRSTGAGTEAFF
>TRBV15|TRBJ2-1
CATTSGSSSYNEQFF
>TRBV23-1|TRBJ2-7
CASSREDGEQYF
>TRBV29-1|TRBJ1-1
CSVRRLGQGDTEAFF
>TRBV5-4|TRBJ2-3
CASSSAGFIADTQYF
>TRBV29-1|TRBJ1-3
CSADRGNTIYF
>TRBV29-1|TRBJ2-5
CSVEDHGAQETQYF
>TRBV11-3|TRBJ2-7
CASSRGTSYEQYF
>TRBV6-1|TRBJ2-5
CASSEAAGGQETQYF
>TRBV27|TRBJ1-2
CASSPFFGTGAYGYTF
>TRBV6-5|TRBJ2-7
CASSSTGARSYEQYF
>TRBV27|TRBJ1-1
CASSGDRGVNTEAFF
>TRBV27|TRBJ1-5
CASSGIAGGNQPQHF
>TRBV7-2|TRBJ2-5
CASSLDSEETQYF
>TRBV30|TRBJ1-3
CAWWPLLGENTIYF
>TRBV9|TRBJ2-1
CASSTRPDNPSGRANGKGNEQFF
>TRBV6-1|TRBJ1-4
CASSEDQTGLFNEKLFF
>TRBV7-8|TRBJ1-2
CASSLAQDYGYPHGYTF
>TRBV6-1|TRBJ2-7
CASAGTGAYEQYF
>TRBV2|TRBJ1-1
CASSRLTGDTEAFF